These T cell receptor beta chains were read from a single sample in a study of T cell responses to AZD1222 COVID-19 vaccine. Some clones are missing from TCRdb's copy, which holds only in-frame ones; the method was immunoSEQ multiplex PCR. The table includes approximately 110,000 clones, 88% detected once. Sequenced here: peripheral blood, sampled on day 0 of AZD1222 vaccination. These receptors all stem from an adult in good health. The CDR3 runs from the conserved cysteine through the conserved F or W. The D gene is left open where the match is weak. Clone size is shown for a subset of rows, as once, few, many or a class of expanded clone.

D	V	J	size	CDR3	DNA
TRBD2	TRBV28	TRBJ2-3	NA	CASTSTGLAGFTDTQYF	TGTGCCAGCACCTCGACTGGGCTAGCGGGATTCACAGATACGCAGTATTTT
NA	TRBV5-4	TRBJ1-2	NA	CASSLSRREHGYTF	TGTGCCAGCAGCTTGTCGCGGAGGGAACATGGCTACACCTTC
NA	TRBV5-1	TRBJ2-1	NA	CASSSAGSLGDEQFF	TGCGCCAGCAGCTCTGCCGGCAGCCTAGGGGATGAGCAGTTCTTC
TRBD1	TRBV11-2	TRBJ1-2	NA	CASSLEIQGAGGYTF	TGTGCCAGCAGCTTAGAAATTCAGGGGGCAGGGGGCTACACCTTC
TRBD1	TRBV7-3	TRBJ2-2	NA	CASRSGQGYGELFF	TGTGCCAGCAGAAGCGGACAGGGGTACGGGGAGCTGTTTTTT
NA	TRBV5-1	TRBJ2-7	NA	CASSSQGSREQYF	TGCGCCAGCAGCTCCCAAGGGTCCAGGGAGCAGTACTTC
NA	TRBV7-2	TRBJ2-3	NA	CASSLVGGTTDTQYF	TGTGCCAGCAGCTTAGTTGGGGGGACGACAGATACGCAGTATTTT
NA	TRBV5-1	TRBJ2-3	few	CASSFPGDDTQYF	TGCGCCAGCAGCTTCCCGGGAGATGATACGCAGTATTTT
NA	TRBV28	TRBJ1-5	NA	CASSLGRQVNQPQHF	TGTGCCAGCAGTCTGGGCCGACAGGTCAATCAGCCCCAGCATTTT
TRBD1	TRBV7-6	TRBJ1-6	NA	CASSLGLGDRASSPLHF	TGTGCCAGCAGCTTAGGGTTAGGCGACAGGGCGAGTTCACCCCTCCACTTT
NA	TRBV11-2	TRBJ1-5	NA	CASSLFSNQPQHF	TGTGCCAGCAGCTTATTTAGCAATCAGCCCCAGCATTTT
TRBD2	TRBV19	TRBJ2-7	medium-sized	CASSIVGSGTYEQYF	TGTGCCAGTAGTATAGTCGGTAGCGGGACCTACGAGCAGTACTTC
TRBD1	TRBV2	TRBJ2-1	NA	CASSAGQAWGEQFF	TGTGCCAGCAGTGCCGGACAGGCATGGGGTGAGCAGTTCTTC
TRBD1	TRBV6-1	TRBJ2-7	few	CASSEGQGGIYEQYF	TGTGCCAGCAGTGAGGGACAGGGGGGAATCTACGAGCAGTACTTC
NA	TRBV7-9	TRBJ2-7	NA	CASSLVATSYEQYF	TGTGCCAGCAGCTTAGTCGCGACTAGCTACGAGCAGTACTTC
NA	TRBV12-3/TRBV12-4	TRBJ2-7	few	CASSLMYEQYF	TGTGCCAGCAGTTTAATGTACGAGCAGTACTTC
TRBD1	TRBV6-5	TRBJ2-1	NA	CASILGQGANEQFF	TGTGCCAGCATCCTGGGACAGGGGGCAAATGAGCAGTTCTTC
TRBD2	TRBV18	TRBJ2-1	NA	CASSPMASGINEQFF	TGTGCCAGCTCACCGATGGCTAGCGGGATAAATGAGCAGTTCTTC
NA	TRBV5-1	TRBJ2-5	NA	CASSLAAGETQYF	TGCGCCAGCAGCTTGGCCGCCGGAGAGACCCAGTACTTC
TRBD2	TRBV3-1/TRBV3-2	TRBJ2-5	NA	CASSLPGLAGYQETQYF	TGTGCCAGCAGTCTTCCCGGACTAGCGGGGTACCAAGAGACCCAGTACTTC
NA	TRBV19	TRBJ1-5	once	CASSIGGEQPQHF	TGTGCCAGTAGTATAGGGGGTGAACAGCCCCAGCATTTT
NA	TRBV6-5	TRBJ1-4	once	CASREGGLDEKLFF	TGTGCCAGCAGGGAGGGCGGACTAGATGAAAAACTGTTTTTT
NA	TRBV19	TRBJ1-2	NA	CASSTSKWVDYGYTF	TGTGCCAGTAGCACCTCCAAGTGGGTGGATTATGGCTACACCTTC
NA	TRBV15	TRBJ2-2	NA	CATGQTNTGELFF	TGTGCCACCGGACAGACAAACACCGGGGAGCTGTTTTTT
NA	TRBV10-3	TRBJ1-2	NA	CAISEDGGGYGYTF	TGTGCCATCAGTGAGGACGGGGGAGGGTATGGCTACACCTTC
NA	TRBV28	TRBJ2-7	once	CASSAWTVGGYEQYF	TGTGCCAGCAGTGCCTGGACAGTGGGAGGATACGAGCAGTACTTC
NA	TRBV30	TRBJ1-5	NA	CAWRSHSNQPQHF	TGTGCCTGGAGGTCTCATAGCAATCAGCCCCAGCATTTT
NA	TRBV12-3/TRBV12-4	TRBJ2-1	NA	CASSLARNNEQFF	TGTGCCAGCAGTTTAGCGCGAAACAATGAGCAGTTCTTC
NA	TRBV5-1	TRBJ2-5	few	CASSARPRETQYF	TGCGCCAGCAGCGCCCGGCCGAGGGAGACCCAGTACTTC
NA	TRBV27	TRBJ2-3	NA	CASSFRTSTDTQYF	TGTGCCAGCAGTTTTAGGACTAGCACAGATACGCAGTATTTT
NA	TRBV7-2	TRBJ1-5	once	CASSLVGSQPQHF	TGTGCCAGCAGCTTAGTTGGGAGTCAGCCCCAGCATTTT
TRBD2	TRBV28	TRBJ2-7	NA	CASSPGTSGSGEQYF	TGTGCCAGCAGTCCCGGGACTAGCGGGAGTGGCGAGCAGTACTTC
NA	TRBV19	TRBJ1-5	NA	CASSMYDNQPQHF	TGTGCCAGTAGTATGTACGACAATCAGCCCCAGCATTTT
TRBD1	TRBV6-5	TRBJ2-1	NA	CASSYEGARNEQFF	TGTGCCAGCAGTTACGAGGGGGCAAGGAATGAGCAGTTCTTC
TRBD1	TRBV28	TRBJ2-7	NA	CASSRGQGVPYEQYF	TGTGCCAGCAGCCGTGGACAGGGGGTTCCCTACGAGCAGTACTTC
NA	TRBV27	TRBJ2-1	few	CASSLSMGGAREQFF	TGTGCCAGCAGTTTATCGATGGGGGGGGCAAGGGAGCAGTTCTTC
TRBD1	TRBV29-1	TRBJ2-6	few	CSVGQGGSGANVLTF	TGCAGCGTCGGACAGGGTGGCTCTGGGGCCAACGTCCTGACTTTC
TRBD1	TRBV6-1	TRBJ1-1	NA	CASSEGTENTEAFF	TGTGCCAGCAGCGAAGGGACAGAGAACACTGAAGCTTTCTTT